This T cell receptor (beta chain) was captured in a study of CD8+ T cells in alopecia areata. Reverse transcribed after extraction, RNA yielded cDNA as the sequencing template. Sequencing was performed with immunoSEQ multiplex PCR; in TCRdb, only in-frame clones are kept and a portion is missing. Of approximately 160,000 clones listed, 55% to 75% are singletons. The CDR3 is 16 amino acids. From germline, CDR1 is SGDLS and CDR2 YYNGEE. V was shortened by 0 bases and J by 7 bases, with 19 bases between the two germline ends. Indicated treatment: oral pan-JAK inhibitor, 5-10 mg twice daily. The sequencing used CD4+ T cells sorted from blood, collected at week 24, from a patient treated with tofacitinib. The receptor's source is a human donor with alopecia areata. V is TRBV9 and J is TRBJ2-5; D is perhaps TRBD1 (6 bases). The CDR3 loop is CASSVGSMWGPTTQYF. DNA of the CDR3: TGTGCCAGCAGCGTAGGATCGATGTGGGGGCCGACGACCCAGTACTTC.